This TCR beta chain was identified during a study of neurological immune-mediated disorders. TCRdb re-analysed the 5' RACE reads in MiXCR, keeping a single row per CDR3 protein. The sample includes about 81,000 distinct CDR3 sequences, around 4.5% of them seen just once. This clonotype was picked up many times. Time point of the sample: longitudinal time-point 3. This TCR was sampled from a woman aged 55-70 years with multiple sclerosis. The source material was PBMCs.

DNA for the CDR3: TGTGCCATCGGGGATTACGAGCAGTACTTC. Translation gives CAIGDYEQYF. The J gene is TRBJ2-7, the V gene TRBV10-3; no definite D call. V shed 8 bases and J shed 4 bases, with 6 bases lying between them. Germline CDR1 is ENHRY and CDR2 is SYGVKD. CDR3 length: 10 amino acids.